This record concerns one T cell receptor (beta chain) sequence. Its antigen is undetermined. The data were obtained in a study of cytomegalovirus exposure and HLA in healthy donors. The study's findings and limits: TCR association rates varied by HLA locus in a later analysis, with DRB1 highest and HLA-C lowest. Analysis was carried out at a later point, and it linked a missense DCLRE1C variant to TCR beta V- and J-gene trimming. Several of the most significant clusters appeared linked to common viral pathogens, based on a later analysis.

The PCR was carried out with 60 Vbeta primers and 13 Jbeta primers. Measured with immunoSEQ multiplex PCR; TCRdb has only the in-frame clones, and not every one. Altogether 140,000 to 150,000 clones are present, about 73% being singletons, with the ten largest covering 3%. Germline CDR1 and CDR2: MGHDK and SYGVNS. The CDR3 sequence is 17 residues long. V dropped 5 bases and J dropped 6; count of bases not matched to a gene: 12. This TCR was sampled from a middle-aged man in good health and CMV-seropositive. This sequence joins TRBV25-1 and TRBJ1-6; TRBD1 matches at 8 bases. Sequenced input: PBMCs. The chain's CDR3 is CASSPGQALSPNSPLHF. CDR3 DNA: TGTGCCAGCAGTCCGGGACAGGCCTTATCCCCTAATTCACCCCTCCACTTT.